These 25 T cell receptor beta chains share one sample of origin, sequenced in a study of CXCR3-negative and CXCR3-positive naive CD8 T cells. General study points: In CXCR3-positive naive cells, the TRB CDR3s were more hydrophobic than in CXCR3-negative naive cells.

The study made its TRB cDNA libraries by 5' RACE, adding UMI labels. TCRdb processed the 5' RACE reads again and assigns one entry to each CDR3 protein, with no DNA. Recorded here are around 110,000 distinct CDR3 sequences; the top ten clones represent 0.35% to 0.4%. These receptors' targets are unknown. Sequencing was carried out using naive CXCR3+ CD8+ T cells from blood. The subset here: CD45RO-CCR7+CD27+CD95- naive CD8+ T cells expressing CXCR3 (TNR3+). The source is a human donor in good health. Some clones in this sample may be carry-over from other donors' samples.

The chain links TRBV12-3 or TRBV12-4 to TRBJ2-7; the TRBD1 assignment by TCRdb is unverifiable without DNA. This CDR3 has 13 amino acids. CDR3 amino acids: CASSSMGGFEQYF.

The gene calls are TRBV21-1 and TRBJ2-7; with no DNA, the TCRdb D assignment of TRBD1 cannot be verified. TRBV21-1 is given as a pseudogene. The CDR3 is 17 residues long. The chain's CDR3 is CASSRFPRDRGTGEQYF.

This chain links TRBV12-3 or TRBV12-4 with TRBJ2-1; as DNA is missing, the TRBD2 call by TCRdb cannot be tested. This CDR3 has 14 residues. The CDR3: CASGDGLLHNEQFF.

The chain couples TRBV30 to TRBJ1-1. The CDR3 totals 13 residues. Germline V gene data show CDR1 as GTSNPN and CDR2 as SVGIG (reference sequence). The CDR3 region is CAWGPGLDTEAFF.

The chain has TRBV19 and TRBJ2-1. Germline V CDR1 and CDR2: LNHDA, SQIVND (reference sequence). The CDR3 totals 14 residues. The CDR3: CASSWGIRDDEQFF.

This rearrangement joins TRBV29-1 to TRBJ2-1; TCRdb returns TRBD1, unconfirmable since there is no DNA. The CDR3 has 14 residues. Germline CDR1 reads SQVTM; CDR2 reads ANQGSEA. The CDR3 sequence: CSVEAGARYNEQFF.

This rearrangement joins TRBV28 to TRBJ2-7. This CDR3 is built from 14 residues. The germline V gene has CDR1 MDHEN and CDR2 SYDVKM. The CDR3 is CASSLLYSSYEQYF.

The chain combines TRBV7-3 with TRBJ1-2; TCRdb reports TRBD1, a call that lacks DNA to check it against. Germline V gene sequence: CDR1 SGHTA, CDR2 FQGTGA. The CDR3 covers 14 residues. The CDR3 is CASSQTGGADGYTF.

The rearrangement links TRBV2 to TRBJ2-7; TCRdb outputs TRBD1, but without DNA this stays unchecked. Germline loops: CDR1 SNHLY, CDR2 FYNNEI. CDR3 length: 13 amino acids. CDR3 sequence reads: CASSVFPDYEQYF.

V gene TRBV12-5 combines with J gene TRBJ2-1; TCRdb picks TRBD1, but there is no DNA to check that call. The CDR3 is 17 residues long. Germline CDR1 reads LGHNT; CDR2 reads FRNRAP. The CDR3 reads CASGLPIDRSYYNEQFF.

The rearrangement joins TRBV7-6 to TRBJ2-1. CDR1 is SGHVS and CDR2 is FNYEAQ in the germline V gene. There are 14 residues in the CDR3. CDR3 sequence reads: CASSVAGEHNEQFF.

The rearrangement uses TRBV27 and TRBJ1-1. Germline lookup yields CDR1 MNHEY and CDR2 SMNVEV (reference sequence). This CDR3 comprises 13 residues. CDR3 loop: CASSLLGYTEAFF.

This chain joins TRBV15 and TRBJ1-2; TCRdb lists TRBD1, though no DNA is available to test this call. Germline V gene sequence: CDR1 LNHNV, CDR2 YYDKDF (reference sequence). The CDR3 consists of 13 residues. The CDR3: CATSSSRDDGYTF.

The rearrangement uses TRBV7-9 and TRBJ1-1; the TRBD1 assignment by TCRdb is unverifiable without DNA. Germline CDR1 and CDR2: SEHNR and FQNEAQ (reference sequence). CDR3 length equals 12 residues. This chain's CDR3 is CAGGRGSTEAFF.

The J gene is TRBJ2-2, the V gene TRBV7-9; absent DNA, TCRdb's TRBD2 call cannot be checked. There are 18 residues in the CDR3. Germline lookup yields CDR1 SEHNR and CDR2 FQNEAQ (reference sequence). CDR3: CASSRPLAGVANTGELFF.

The chain combines TRBV20-1 with TRBJ1-1; TCRdb names TRBD1, which stays unverified in the absence of DNA. The CDR3 spans 15 residues. The germline CDR1 and CDR2 sequences are DFQATT and SNEGSKA (reference sequence). This CDR3 is CSAREGEAGPTEAFF.

The V call is TRBV7-8, the J call TRBJ2-7; the D call of TRBD1 rests on TCRdb alone, since no DNA is present to check it. Germline CDR1 SGHVS, CDR2 FQNEAQ. The CDR3 extends over 17 amino acids. The CDR3 loop reads CASSQGKRSGTSYEQYF.

V gene TRBV12-3 or TRBV12-4 combines with J gene TRBJ2-2. The CDR3 runs to 11 residues. This CDR3 reads CAITRSGELFF.

This chain connects TRBV5-1 to TRBJ2-7; without DNA, the TCRdb call of TRBD1 cannot be checked. This CDR3 is built from 14 residues. CDR1 SGHRS and CDR2 YFSETQ come from the germline V gene. The CDR3 loop is CASSPTGTLHEQYF.

CDR3 protein: CASSQDPAGALHDTQYF. V usage is TRBV4-1 and J usage is TRBJ2-3; TCRdb names TRBD1, which stays unverified in the absence of DNA. The CDR3 loop spans 17 amino acids. Germline assignment: CDR1 MGHRA and CDR2 YSYEKL.

V is TRBV7-6 and J is TRBJ2-6. CDR3 length: 16 amino acids. Germline V gene data show CDR1 as SGHVS and CDR2 as FNYEAQ. The CDR3 sequence: CASSPKRGTGANVLTF.

J is TRBJ2-5 and V is TRBV28; TCRdb's D call, TRBD1, is unchecked because there is no DNA. Germline V gene data show CDR1 as MDHEN and CDR2 as SYDVKM. The CDR3 extends over 14 amino acids. The CDR3 region is CASSLEGDPLAQYF.

The chain links TRBV29-1 to TRBJ2-7; there is no DNA to check the TCRdb D call of TRBD1. The CDR3 sequence is 13 residues long. Germline V gene lookup returns CDR1 SQVTM and CDR2 ANQGSEA. The CDR3 here is CSVGTGVSYEQYF.

The chain joins TRBV19 to TRBJ2-7; the D call from TCRdb, TRBD1, cannot be confirmed without DNA. Germline V CDR1 and CDR2: LNHDA, SQIVND (reference sequence). There are 13 residues in the CDR3. The CDR3 is CASRGTGVYEQYF.

This chain connects TRBV6-5 to TRBJ2-3; lacking DNA, the TRBD2 call made by TCRdb goes unchecked. The CDR3 extends over 16 amino acids. Germline assignment: CDR1 MNHEY and CDR2 SVGAGI. CDR3 region: CASSYRAAGGADTQYF.